The T cell receptor (beta chain) under discussion was sequenced for a study of T cell responses to AZD1222 COVID-19 vaccine. Broader study findings: Just 5 or 6 AZD1222 recipients tested seropositive at baseline.

The CDR3 spans 15 residues. CDR1 SGHDN and CDR2 FVKESK come from the germline V gene. V shed 5 bases and J shed 4 bases, with 17 bases lying between them. With regard to this clone: Its antigen is still unknown.

Here immunoSEQ multiplex PCR was the method, and the copy in TCRdb shows in-frame clones only, minus some. The table shows about 150,000 clones, with around 90% occurring only once. This chain links TRBV14 with TRBJ1-2, with D maybe TRBD1 (6 bases). The sample consisted of peripheral blood, taken on day 0 of AZD1222 vaccination. The sequence was collected from an adult in good health. The CDR3: CASSVLSGQFYGYTF. DNA of the CDR3: TGTGCCAGCAGCGTTCTATCTGGACAGTTCTATGGCTACACCTTC.